The source of this T cell receptor (beta chain) is a study of neurological immune-mediated disorders. Ten or more counts support this clonotype. The CDR3 sequence is 14 residues long. The germline V and J ends were trimmed by 6 bases and 4 bases, with 16 bases remaining between them. Germline V lookup: CDR1 DFQATT, CDR2 SNEGSKA (reference sequence). Each CDR3 protein is one row after TCRdb ran MiXCR on the 5' RACE reads. The sample holds about 46,000 distinct CDR3 sequences, around 1.9% seen once. The clonotype originates from a woman in her thirties or forties with multiple sclerosis. This chain joins TRBV20-1 and TRBJ1-3; no clear D. Sequencing used PBMCs. CDR3: CSARNGHSGNTIYF. The CDR3 nucleotides read TGCAGTGCCCGTAACGGGCACTCCGGAAACACCATATATTTT.